Below, 23 T cell receptor beta chains from the same sample are listed, as sequenced in a study of blood T cell repertoires in COVID-19 (dated by TCRdb to the early 2020s). Libraries came from the immunoSEQ multiplex PCR assay. What TCRdb holds here is the immuneACCESS table cut down to in-frame rearrangements. Part of the clones is not present; checked against another copy, under half of the missing clones reflect an unresolved V gene, and the others are unexplained. The sample includes roughly 100,000 clones, with 81% observed a single time. Around 27% of the sample is taken by the ten largest. Specimen: peripheral blood. The receptors here all came from a man older than 75 with active or convalescent COVID-19.

The V call is TRBV30, the J call TRBJ1-2, with TRBD1 matching over 10 bases. The V and J ends lost 0 bases and 4 bases, in that order; junction bases with no gene match: 5. From germline, CDR1 is GTSNPN and CDR2 SVGIG (reference sequence). The CDR3 has 15 amino acids. The CDR3 coding sequence is TGTGCCTGGAGTGTACGACAGGGGGCGGTCTATGGCTACACCTTC. Residues: CAWSVRQGAVYGYTF.

In its sample, this clone was seen a few times. The gene calls are TRBV19 and TRBJ2-2, with TRBD2 identical over 10 bases. The CDR3 totals 15 residues. The V and J ends lost 7 bases and 6 bases, in that order; junction bases with no gene match: 8. The V gene's germline CDR1 is LNHDA and CDR2 SQIVND (reference sequence). CDR3 DNA sequence: TGTGCCAGTAAATGGGCTAGCGGGGGCGCCGGGGAGCTGTTTTTT. Its translation: CASKWASGGAGELFF.

This chain connects TRBV7-8 to TRBJ2-7, with 8 bases aligning to TRBD1. Looked up from germline, CDR1 is SGHVS and CDR2 is FQNEAQ. The CDR3 runs to 14 residues. Trimming at V came to 5 bases and at J to 5 bases, leaving 8 bases not matched to a gene. Here the CDR3 DNA reads TGTGCCAGCAGCCCAGCGACAGGGGTCAACGAGCAGTACTTC. Its protein is CASSPATGVNEQYF.

The chain joins TRBV2 to TRBJ1-1; no firm D call. This CDR3 comprises 14 residues. The germline V gene has CDR1 SNHLY and CDR2 FYNNEI. Deletions cut 6 bases from V and 0 bases from J, with 11 bases between. The CDR3 loop reads CASSPQTMNTEAFF. For the CDR3, the DNA is TGTGCCAGCAGCCCACAGACCATGAACACTGAAGCTTTCTTT.

V usage is TRBV4-2 and J usage is TRBJ2-7; D is perhaps TRBD1 (5 bases). V was clipped by 4 bases and J by 5 bases, with 6 bases between them. Germline V gives CDR1 LGHNA, CDR2 YNFKEQ. This CDR3 has 11 amino acids. The CDR3: CASSLGHEQYF. The CDR3 nucleotides read TGTGCCAGCAGCCTGGGGCACGAGCAGTACTTC.

V gene TRBV25-1 combines with J gene TRBJ2-2; 7 bases match TRBD1. The length of the CDR3 is 14 residues. Germline lookup yields CDR1 MGHDK and CDR2 SYGVNS. Trimming cost V 2 bases and J 3 bases; bases outside gene matches: 0. CDR3 nucleotides: TGTGCCAGCAGTGAAGACAGGGACACCGGGGAGCTGTTTTTT. Protein sequence: CASSEDRDTGELFF.

The V and J genes are TRBV10-2 and TRBJ1-1; D is unclear. The V gene lost 2 bases and the J gene lost 2 bases, with 9 bases spanning the gap. Germline assignment: CDR1 WSHSY and CDR2 SAAADI. The CDR3 runs 14 residues. The CDR3 here is CASSEMDSNTEAFF. CDR3 in DNA: TGCGCCAGCAGTGAGATGGACTCAAACACTGAAGCTTTCTTT.

The chain has TRBV12-3 or TRBV12-4 and TRBJ2-1, with 7 bases matching TRBD2. This CDR3 is 12 amino acids long. The V gene end was trimmed by 5 bases and the J gene end by 8 bases; junction bases not matched to a gene: 3. The CDR3 reads CASSLAGDEQFF. DNA for the CDR3: TGTGCCAGCAGTCTGGCGGGGGATGAGCAGTTCTTC.

The J gene is TRBJ1-5, the V gene TRBV27, with TRBD1 matching 7 bases. The CDR3 contains 16 residues. CDR1 and CDR2 from the germline V gene are MNHEY and SMNVEV (reference sequence). V trimming: 7 bases; J trimming: 4 bases; junction bases outside the gene matches: 13. CDR3 protein: CASNRGMSIRNQPQHF. The CDR3 DNA sequence: TGTGCCAGCAACAGGGGCATGTCGATAAGGAATCAGCCCCAGCATTTT.

V is TRBV5-1 and J is TRBJ2-7; 8 bases agree with TRBD1. V lost 4 bases to trimming and J lost 1 base; unmatched junction nucleotides: 10. There are 16 residues in the CDR3. CDR1 and CDR2 (germline): SGHRS, YFSETQ. CDR3 bases: TGCGCCAGCAGCCCGCGCACAGGGGGAAGTTCCTACGAGCAGTACTTC. Its translation: CASSPRTGGSSYEQYF.

This clone was recorded once. The V gene is TRBV9, the J gene TRBJ2-7, with no clear D. The CDR3 covers 15 residues. Trimming took off 0 bases at V and 4 bases at J, with 14 bases between the two ends. Germline CDR1 reads SGDLS; CDR2 reads YYNGEE. CDR3 amino acids: CASSVVAGPAYEQYF. The CDR3 DNA reads TGTGCCAGCAGCGTAGTGGCAGGCCCCGCATACGAGCAGTACTTC.

The chain employs TRBV5-1 and TRBJ1-5, with a tentative D call TRBD1 (5 bases). Germline assignment: CDR1 SGHRS and CDR2 YFSETQ. The CDR3 sequence is 13 residues long. V was cut by 4 bases and J by 2 bases, with 7 bases left in between. The CDR3 sequence is CASSRGGNQPQHF. CDR3 nucleotides: TGCGCCAGCAGCCGGGGGGGCAATCAGCCCCAGCATTTT.

DNA for the CDR3: TGTGCCAGTAGTATCTCGCGGGGGTTGAATGAGCAGTTCTTC. This gives the protein CASSISRGLNEQFF. The chain links TRBV19 to TRBJ2-1; the match to TRBD2 covers 7 bases. CDR3 length: 14 residues. CDR1 and CDR2 from the germline V gene are LNHDA and SQIVND (reference sequence). Trimming cost V 3 bases and J 7 bases; bases outside gene matches: 6.

The CDR3 nucleotides read TGTGCCAGTAGTATATCGAGGGTACGGACCGGGGAGCTGTTTTTT. This codes for CASSISRVRTGELFF. This chain links TRBV19 with TRBJ2-2, with D possibly being TRBD2 (5 bases). Germline CDR1 reads LNHDA; CDR2 reads SQIVND (reference sequence). Deletions cut 2 bases from V and 5 bases from J, with 12 bases between. The CDR3 spans 15 residues.

The rearrangement links TRBV5-1 to TRBJ1-4; no definite D call. Per the germline V gene, CDR1 is SGHRS and CDR2 is YFSETQ. The CDR3 runs 16 residues. V was trimmed by 7 bases and J by 0 bases, leaving 16 bases between them. The CDR3 is CASRFEVDATNEKLFF. The CDR3 nucleotides read TGCGCCAGCCGATTCGAGGTAGATGCAACTAATGAAAAACTGTTTTTT.

Only a few counts were recorded for this clone. The chain is built from TRBV4-3 and TRBJ2-3; a weak D match, TRBD2 (6 bases). From germline, CDR1 is LGHNA and CDR2 YSLEER. CDR3 length: 17 residues. V lost 0 bases to trimming and J lost 4 bases, with 17 bases between them. CDR3 DNA sequence: TGCGCCAGCAGCCAAGATTACCCGCCCGGAGGGCCAGATACGCAGTATTTT. This encodes CASSQDYPPGGPDTQYF.

The V call is TRBV19, the J call TRBJ1-5; possibly TRBD1 for D (6 bases). The CDR3 totals 13 residues. Looked up from germline, CDR1 is LNHDA and CDR2 is SQIVND (reference sequence). Trimming stripped 7 bases from V and 3 bases from J, with 10 bases between. The CDR3 nucleotides are TGTGCCAGTAACAGGGACCACAATCAGCCCCAGCATTTT. Its protein product is CASNRDHNQPQHF.

The chain is built from TRBV12-1 and TRBJ2-1; the DNA was not compared with TRBD1, the D call given in the table. TRBV12-1 is an annotated pseudogene. This CDR3 has 15 amino acids. CDR3 DNA: TGTGCCAGCAGCTTGAGGACAGGGTCTTCCTATGAGCAGTTCTTC. Translating gives CASSLRTGSSYEQFF.

For this clone: A read error may produce the germline difference seen at one junction end. The rearrangement joins TRBV7-7 to TRBJ2-2; 8 bases line up with TRBD1. Germline assignment: CDR1 SSHAT and CDR2 FNYEAQ (reference sequence). The CDR3 contains 15 residues. DNA for the CDR3: TGTGCTAGCAGCCCGGGACAGGCGAACACCGGGGAGCTGTTTTTT. Translated: CASSPGQANTGELFF.

In its sample, this clone was seen once. J is TRBJ2-7 and V is TRBV6-5, with 9 bases lining up with TRBD1. The junction had 11 bases not matched to a gene; V was cut back by 4 bases and J by 7 bases. The CDR3 runs to 15 residues. Germline-derived CDR1 and CDR2 are MNHEY and SVGAGI. CDR3 DNA sequence: TGTGCCAGCAGTTTCCAACAGGGGGCTTCCGGGGAGCAGTACTTC. Protein product: CASSFQQGASGEQYF.

This clone was counted a single time. The chain combines TRBV30 with TRBJ2-7; 10 positions match TRBD1. The CDR3 totals 15 residues. In germline, CDR1 is GTSNPN, CDR2 SVGIG (reference sequence). The ends lost 3 bases at V and 4 bases at J; junction bases unmatched: 9. The CDR3 reads CAWSVRDRGVYEQYF. The CDR3 nucleotides read TGTGCCTGGAGCGTCCGGGACAGGGGCGTTTACGAGCAGTACTTC.

CDR3 DNA: TGTGCCAGCAGCCCTAGCCGAATGCATAATTCACCCCTCCACTTT. Amino acid sequence: CASSPSRMHNSPLHF. The chain links TRBV6-2 or TRBV6-3 to TRBJ1-6; no reliable D call. Trimming shortened V by 6 bases and J by 5 bases, and 14 bases separated the two germline ends. CDR1 is MNHEY and CDR2 is SVGEGT in the germline V gene. The CDR3 is 15 amino acids.

This clone has only a few counts. The chain joins TRBV10-2 to TRBJ1-2; D not certain. This CDR3 comprises 14 residues. The germline gives CDR1 WSHSY, CDR2 SAAADI. Trimming pared 5 bases from V and 2 bases from J, leaving 12 bases between. The CDR3 nucleotides read TGCGCCAGCAGTAATTCAGTCCTGAACTATGGCTACACCTTC. Translated, it gives CASSNSVLNYGYTF.